The rows below give T cell receptor beta chains drawn from one sample of a study of CD4 T cells in relation to SARS-CoV-2 and coronaviruses. The antigens of these receptors remain unknown. Libraries were prepared by immunoSEQ multiplex PCR; TCRdb keeps only in-frame clonotypes and omits some of them. The sample records about 38,000 clones, over 75% being singletons. The material sequenced was memory CD4+ T cells from PBMCs, cultured in vitro. These TCRs come from an adult with COVID-19. CDR3s include the opening cysteine and the closing phenylalanine or tryptophan. D genes are given only for firm matches. Expanded clones get a size class; other rows say once, few or many, or leave the size out.

V,D,size,J,CDR3,DNA
TRBV6-5,TRBD1,once,TRBJ1-6,CASSYVGQGGSPLHF,TGTGCCAGCAGTTACGTTGGCCAGGGGGGTTCACCCCTCCACTTT
TRBV6-5,NA,NA,TRBJ2-3,CASRPPARDTQYF,TGTGCCAGCAGACCCCCGGCCCGGGATACGCAGTATTTT
TRBV11-2,TRBD2,once,TRBJ2-1,CASSKGLAGHNEQFF,TGTGCCAGCAGCAAGGGACTAGCGGGCCACAATGAGCAGTTCTTC
TRBV28,NA,NA,TRBJ2-3,CASNDRSYTDTQYF,TGTGCCAGCAACGACAGATCCTACACAGATACGCAGTATTTT
TRBV28,NA,NA,TRBJ2-3,CASSPRDTPTTDTQYF,TGTGCCAGCAGTCCACGGGACACTCCTACCACAGATACGCAGTATTTT
TRBV25-1,NA,large,TRBJ1-1,CASSDAFGTENTEAFF,TGTGCCAGCAGTGACGCATTTGGGACGGAGAACACTGAAGCTTTCTTT
TRBV4-1,NA,NA,TRBJ2-7,CASSQYQGPLYEQYF,TGCGCCAGCAGCCAATACCAGGGACCGCTCTACGAGCAGTACTTC
TRBV27,TRBD1,few,TRBJ2-2,CASRTGESGELFF,TGTGCCAGCAGAACAGGGGAGAGCGGGGAGCTGTTTTTT
TRBV4-2,NA,few,TRBJ2-6,CASSQDGAQGANVLTF,TGTGCCAGCAGCCAAGATGGGGCGCAAGGGGCCAACGTCCTGACTTTC
TRBV6-6,NA,few,TRBJ1-6,CASSYQENSPLHF,TGTGCCAGCAGTTACCAAGAAAATTCACCCCTCCACTTT
TRBV6-1,NA,NA,TRBJ2-5,CASSEFTAQETQYF,TGTGCCAGCAGTGAATTTACGGCTCAAGAGACCCAGTACTTC
TRBV2,NA,few,TRBJ1-4,CASFDRRAADEKLFF,TGTGCCAGCTTCGACCGACGGGCCGCGGATGAAAAACTGTTTTTT